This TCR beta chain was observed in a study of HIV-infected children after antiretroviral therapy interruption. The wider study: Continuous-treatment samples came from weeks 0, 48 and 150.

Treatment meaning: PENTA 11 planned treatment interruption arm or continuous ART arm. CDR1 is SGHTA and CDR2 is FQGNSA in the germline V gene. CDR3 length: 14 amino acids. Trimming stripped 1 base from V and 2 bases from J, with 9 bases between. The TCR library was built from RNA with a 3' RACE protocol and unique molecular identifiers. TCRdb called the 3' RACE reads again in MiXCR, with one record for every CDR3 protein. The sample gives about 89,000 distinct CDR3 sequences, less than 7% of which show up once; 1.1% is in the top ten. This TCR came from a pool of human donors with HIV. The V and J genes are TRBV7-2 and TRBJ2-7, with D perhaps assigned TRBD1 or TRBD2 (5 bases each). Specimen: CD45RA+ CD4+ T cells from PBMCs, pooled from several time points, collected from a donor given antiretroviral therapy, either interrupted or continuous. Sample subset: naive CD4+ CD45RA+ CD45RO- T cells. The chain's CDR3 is CASSLDQGPYEQYF. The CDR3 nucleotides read TGTGCCAGCAGCTTAGACCAGGGACCCTACGAGCAGTACTTC.